The 17 T cell receptor beta chains given below trace back to one sample, sequenced in a study of T cell repertoires in cytomegalovirus infection. Each CDR3 protein is one row after TCRdb ran MiXCR on the reads. This table holds about 570,000 distinct CDR3 sequences, about 40% found once. Their cognate antigens are unknown. Here the sequenced sample was cultured PBMCs, taken from culture after CMV antigen stimulation. The receptors derive from a human donor in good health (CMV status not recorded). Some clones in this sample may be carry-over from other donors' samples.

The genes are TRBV7-2 and TRBJ2-3, with a tentative D call TRBD2 (5 bases). This CDR3 is built from 15 residues. The germline V gene encodes CDR1 SGHTA and CDR2 FQGNSA. The ends were cut back, 6 bases at V and 2 bases at J, with 15 bases in the middle. CDR3 DNA: TGTGCCAGCAGTCCTGGACTGGGATTCACAGATACGCAGTATTTT. This gives the protein CASSPGLGFTDTQYF. The complete variable domain, with remaining parts taken from reference TRBV7-2 and TRBJ2-3, reads GAGVSQSPSNKVTEKGKDVELRCDPISGHTALYWYRQSLGQGLEFLIYFQGNSAPDKSGLPSDRFSAERTGGSVSTLTIQRTQQEDSAVYLCASSPGLGFTDTQYFGPGTRLTVL.

The chain uses TRBV7-2 and TRBJ2-1; TRBD2 aligns across 8 bases. The length of the CDR3 is 17 residues. V shed 0 bases and J 8 bases; nucleotides not matched to a gene: 12. Looked up from germline, CDR1 is SGHTA and CDR2 is FQGNSA. The CDR3 reads CASSLARGGGPRYEQFF. DNA of the CDR3: TGTGCCAGCAGCTTAGCTCGAGGCGGGGGGCCTCGATATGAGCAGTTCTTC.

The CDR3 protein is CASSYSGVPNEQFF. The CDR3 DNA follows: TGTGCCAGCAGTTATTCAGGGGTTCCGAATGAGCAGTTCTTC. V and J are TRBV6-2 or TRBV6-3 and TRBJ2-1, with D perhaps matching TRBD1 (6 bases). This CDR3 comprises 14 residues. Germline CDR1 is MNHEY and CDR2 is SVGEGT. Trimming took off 3 bases at V and 7 bases at J, with 13 bases between the two ends.

This clonotype was counted only a few times. J is TRBJ2-7 and V is TRBV7-2, with D tentatively TRBD1 or TRBD2 (5 bases each). There are 16 residues in the CDR3. Deletions cut 1 base from V and 3 bases from J, with 16 bases between. The germline V gene has CDR1 SGHTA and CDR2 FQGNSA. This CDR3 is CASSLGGGGYSYEQYF. For the CDR3, the DNA is TGTGCCAGCAGCTTAGGGGGTGGGGGATACAGCTACGAGCAGTACTTC.

This clonotype came up a few times. This rearrangement joins TRBV27 to TRBJ2-1; D not certain. CDR1 and CDR2 (germline): MNHEY, SMNVEV (reference sequence). V lost 5 bases to trimming and J lost 0 bases, with 14 bases between them. The CDR3 contains 16 residues. CDR3 nucleotide sequence: TGTGCCAGCAGTCCAACTCCGGGTAGCTCCTACAATGAGCAGTTCTTC. Translated: CASSPTPGSSYNEQFF.

This rearrangement joins TRBV11-2 to TRBJ2-7; TRBD2 might be the D (5 bases). Trimming cost V 1 base and J 4 bases, with 14 bases left between them. Germline-derived CDR1 and CDR2 are SGHAT and FQNNGV. CDR3 length: 15 residues. This CDR3 is CASSLVVGWRYEQYF. CDR3 nucleotide sequence: TGTGCCAGCAGCTTAGTTGTCGGGTGGAGGTACGAGCAGTACTTC.

J is TRBJ2-1 and V is TRBV18; no firm D call. Deletions cut 3 bases from V and 9 bases from J, with 9 bases between. The CDR3 spans 12 residues. Germline CDR1 reads KGHSH; CDR2 reads LQKENI. CDR3 nucleotide sequence: TGTGCCAGCTCACCGAGCCGGCGTGAGCAGTTCTTC. Protein: CASSPSRREQFF.

This chain links TRBV10-3 with TRBJ2-3; perhaps TRBD1 as D (5 bases). Germline V gene data show CDR1 as ENHRY and CDR2 as SYGVKD. Between the trimmed V and J ends, which lost 8 bases and 4 bases, there was a span of 16 bases. The CDR3 has 14 residues. The CDR3 nucleotides read TGTGCCATCGATGCAGACAGAGGCTCAGATACGCAGTATTTT. Protein product: CAIDADRGSDTQYF.

Comments on this clonotype: A junction end diverges from the germline sequence, so it may reflect a read error. The rearrangement uses TRBV5-1 and TRBJ2-3; 7 bases match TRBD1. The CDR3 has 14 amino acids. The germline gives CDR1 SGHRS, CDR2 YFSETQ. In DNA, the CDR3 is TGTGCCAGCAGTTTTGGACAGGGCACAGATACGCAGTATTTT. Translated: CASSFGQGTDTQYF.

At least ten counts were recorded for this clonotype. This chain links TRBV7-2 with TRBJ2-5; D not resolved. The V gene lost 0 bases and the J gene lost 5 bases, with 13 bases spanning the gap. Germline V gene sequence: CDR1 SGHTA, CDR2 FQGNSA. There are 15 residues in the CDR3. In DNA, the CDR3 is TGTGCCAGCAGCTTAGCGAGCACGGGCCCGGAGACCCAGTACTTC. Translating it yields CASSLASTGPETQYF.

This clonotype was picked up one time. The chain uses TRBV20-1 and TRBJ2-1, with 10 bases lining up with TRBD2. Germline CDR1 is DFQATT and CDR2 is SNEGSKA (reference sequence). This CDR3 has 15 residues. The V and J ends lost 1 base and 10 bases, in that order; junction bases with no gene match: 10. The CDR3 reads CSARASSGGHREQFF. The CDR3 nucleotides are TGCAGTGCTAGAGCTTCTAGCGGGGGACATAGGGAGCAGTTCTTC.

CDR3 coding DNA: TGTGCCAGCAGAATAGGAGTGAACACTGAAGCTTTCTTT. Residues: CASRIGVNTEAFF. The chain has TRBV7-9 and TRBJ1-1, with no clear D. Germline V gene sequence: CDR1 SEHNR, CDR2 FQNEAQ (reference sequence). Trimming removed 6 bases at V and 0 bases at J, with 8 bases between. The CDR3 length is 13 residues.

This clonotype was counted between two and nine times. The genes are TRBV2 and TRBJ2-1; no clear D gene. Trimming shortened V by 8 bases and J by 0 bases, and 8 bases separated the two germline ends. The CDR3 length is 13 residues. Per germline, CDR1 SNHLY and CDR2 FYNNEI. CDR3 protein: CASPRSSYNEQFF. The CDR3 nucleotides read TGTGCCAGCCCAAGGAGCTCCTACAATGAGCAGTTCTTC.

This clonotype was seen a few times. The V gene is TRBV7-3, the J gene TRBJ2-4, with TRBD2 as a possible D gene (6 bases). Germline V gives CDR1 SGHTA, CDR2 FQGTGA. This CDR3 has 14 residues. Trimming removed 5 bases from V and 7 bases from J, with 15 bases in between. The CDR3 reads CASSGGGGINIQYF. The CDR3 coding sequence is TGTGCCAGCAGCGGCGGCGGAGGGATCAACATTCAGTACTTC.

The chain carries TRBV28 and TRBJ1-2; 12 nucleotides line up with TRBD1. Germline loops: CDR1 MDHEN, CDR2 SYDVKM. The CDR3 totals 14 residues. The trim removed 10 bases at V and 4 bases at J, leaving 7 bases unmatched. Written as DNA, the CDR3 is TGTGCCACCGGGACAGGGGGCGCAGTCTATGGCTACACCTTC. It specifies CATGTGGAVYGYTF.

The chain combines TRBV12-5 with TRBJ1-5; no reliable D call. Per the germline V gene, CDR1 is LGHNT and CDR2 is FRNRAP. V lost 5 bases and J lost 1, with 9 bases in between. CDR3 length: 14 amino acids. As DNA, the CDR3 is TGTGCTAGTGGTAGGACGCCGAGCAATCAGCCCCAGCATTTT. Amino acid sequence: CASGRTPSNQPQHF.

This chain links TRBV14 with TRBJ1-1; D remains unclear. V lost 6 bases to trimming and J lost 1 base, with 9 bases between them. The germline gives CDR1 SGHDN, CDR2 FVKESK. This CDR3 comprises 13 residues. CDR3 sequence reads: CASRRRENTEAFF. The CDR3 DNA sequence: TGTGCCAGCAGGCGACGGGAGAACACTGAAGCTTTCTTT. The full variable domain, its missing parts supplied by reference TRBV14 and TRBJ1-1, is EAGVTQFPSHSVIEKGQTVTLRCDPISGHDNLYWYRRVMGKEIKFLLHFVKESKQDESGMPNNRFLAERTGGTYSTLKVQPAELEDSGVYFCASRRRENTEAFFGQGTRLTVV.